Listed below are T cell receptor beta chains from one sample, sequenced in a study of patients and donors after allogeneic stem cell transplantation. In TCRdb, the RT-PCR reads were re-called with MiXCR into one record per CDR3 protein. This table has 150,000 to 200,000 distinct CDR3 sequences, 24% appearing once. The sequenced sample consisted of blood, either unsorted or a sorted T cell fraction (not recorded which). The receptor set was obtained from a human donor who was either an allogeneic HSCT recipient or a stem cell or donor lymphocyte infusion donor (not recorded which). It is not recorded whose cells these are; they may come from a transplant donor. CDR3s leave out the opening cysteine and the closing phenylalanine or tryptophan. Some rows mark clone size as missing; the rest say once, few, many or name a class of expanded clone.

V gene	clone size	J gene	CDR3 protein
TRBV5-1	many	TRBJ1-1	ASSLAASSEAF
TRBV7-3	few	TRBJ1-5	ASSLKGRGIPGKPQH
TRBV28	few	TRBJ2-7	ASSLLAGALGEQY
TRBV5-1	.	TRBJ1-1	ASSTDRGTATSEAF
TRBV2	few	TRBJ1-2	ASSEVGQGLYGYT
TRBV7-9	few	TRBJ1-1	ASSRHWTGLWTEAF
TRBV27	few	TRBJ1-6	ASSFLDRGGSPLH
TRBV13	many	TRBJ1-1	ASSFSASLTEAF
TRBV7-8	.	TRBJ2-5	ASRRTGGASETQY
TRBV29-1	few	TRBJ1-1	SVLAAANTEAF
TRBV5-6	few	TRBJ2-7	ASSLEAGFSYEQY
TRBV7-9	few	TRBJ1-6	ASSEGVNGNSPLH
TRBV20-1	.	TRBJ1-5	SATARHSNQPQH
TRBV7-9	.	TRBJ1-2	ASSSSAGGIYGYT
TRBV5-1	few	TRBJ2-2	ASSPENTGELF
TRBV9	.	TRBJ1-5	ASCNVDRDCSNQPQH
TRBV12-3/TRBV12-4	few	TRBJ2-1	ASSSPFGWSDNEQF
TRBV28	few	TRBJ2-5	ASSFVHRETQY
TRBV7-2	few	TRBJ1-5	ASSLVGRFGNQPQH
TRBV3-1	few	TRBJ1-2	ASSPLGANYGYT
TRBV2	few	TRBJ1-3	ASTGPSTGNTIY
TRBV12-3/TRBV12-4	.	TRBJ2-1	ASSNSGSFIDEQF
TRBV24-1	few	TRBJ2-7	ATSDPAQGPYEQY
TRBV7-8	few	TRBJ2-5	ASSMLAGGRETQY
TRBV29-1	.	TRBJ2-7	SVDLPGPDEQY
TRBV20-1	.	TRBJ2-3	SASRLAGGTDTQY
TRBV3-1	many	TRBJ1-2	ASSRGQGNYGYT
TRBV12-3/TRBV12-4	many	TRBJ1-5	ASSLRDQPQH
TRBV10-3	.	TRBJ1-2	AISAGGDGYT
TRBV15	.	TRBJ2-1	ATSREGGSYYNEQF
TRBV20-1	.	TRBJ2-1	SARTSATSSYNEQF
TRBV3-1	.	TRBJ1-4	ASRTGLHDEKLF
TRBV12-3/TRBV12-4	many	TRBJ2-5	ASSLAQIAQETQY
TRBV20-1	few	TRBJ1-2	SAREVGNYGYT
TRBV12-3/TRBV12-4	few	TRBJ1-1	ASSPDGVNTEAF
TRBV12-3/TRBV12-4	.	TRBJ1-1	ASSLAWGPEAF
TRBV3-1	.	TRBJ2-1	ASSQDRRGPLYNEQF
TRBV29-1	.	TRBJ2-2	SVEPPGQGAGELF
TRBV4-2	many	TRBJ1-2	ASSQVGVDYGYT
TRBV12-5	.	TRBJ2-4	ASGFPTYRGKKENIQY
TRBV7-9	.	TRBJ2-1	ASSLGLYLYNEQF
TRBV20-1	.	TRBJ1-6	SATDGSSYNSPLH
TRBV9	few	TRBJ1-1	ASSVRDRWGNEAF
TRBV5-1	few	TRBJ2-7	ASSLGPGSYEQY
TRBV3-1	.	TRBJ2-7	ASSSREGEQY
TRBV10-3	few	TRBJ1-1	AISPTPGQGNTEAF
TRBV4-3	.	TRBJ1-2	ASSQQTGSYGYT
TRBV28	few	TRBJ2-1	ASSFWDRGRGDNEQF
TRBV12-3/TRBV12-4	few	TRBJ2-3	ASTSDRGGDTQY
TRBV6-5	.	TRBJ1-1	ASSSNRRGNTKAF
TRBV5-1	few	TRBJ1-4	ASSPGQNSNEKLF
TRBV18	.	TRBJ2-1	ASSQGLAGGNEQF
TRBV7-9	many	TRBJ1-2	ASSLDDRERSNGYT
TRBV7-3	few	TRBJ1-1	ASSLNGGNTEAF
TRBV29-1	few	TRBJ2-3	SVEEGLAGADTQY